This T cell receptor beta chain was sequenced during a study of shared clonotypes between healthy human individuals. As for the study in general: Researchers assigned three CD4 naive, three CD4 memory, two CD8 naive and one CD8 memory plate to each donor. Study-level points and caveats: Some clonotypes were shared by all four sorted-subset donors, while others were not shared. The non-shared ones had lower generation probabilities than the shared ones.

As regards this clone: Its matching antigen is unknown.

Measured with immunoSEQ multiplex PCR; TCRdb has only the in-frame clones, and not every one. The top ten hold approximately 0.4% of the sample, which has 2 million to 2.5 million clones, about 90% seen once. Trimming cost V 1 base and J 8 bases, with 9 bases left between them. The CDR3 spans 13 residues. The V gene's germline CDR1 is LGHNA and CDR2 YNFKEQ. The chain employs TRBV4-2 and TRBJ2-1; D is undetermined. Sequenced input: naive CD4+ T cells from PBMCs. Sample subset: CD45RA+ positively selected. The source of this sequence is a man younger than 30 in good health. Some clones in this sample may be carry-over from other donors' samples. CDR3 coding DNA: TGTGCCAGCAGCCAAGCACCGGCCGATGAGCAGTTCTTC. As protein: CASSQAPADEQFF.